Shown below are 4 T cell receptor beta chains from a single sample sequenced in a study of CD8 T cells in Susac syndrome. When the RNA was reverse transcribed, random hexamers were used with an input of 0.5 to 1 ug. TCRdb passed the immunoSEQ multiplex PCR reads through MiXCR, listing each CDR3 protein once. The table shows some 170,000 distinct CDR3 sequences, with approximately 94% occurring only once. The sequencing input was CD4+ T cells from PBMCs. Every receptor here comes from a human donor with multiple sclerosis.

The rearrangement uses TRBV5-6 and TRBJ1-5; D ambiguous. V was cut by 2 bases and J by 2 bases, with 17 bases left in between. CDR3 length: 17 amino acids. Germline CDR1 is SGHDT and CDR2 is YYEEEE. CDR3 in DNA: TGTGCCAGCAGCTTTTCTGCCACAATTACGCGCAATCAGCCCCAGCATTTT. Translating gives CASSFSATITRNQPQHF.

V usage is TRBV19 and J usage is TRBJ1-2, with 8 bases aligning to TRBD1. J was trimmed by 7 bases and V by 5 bases; bases with no gene match: 6. This CDR3 contains 13 residues. The germline V gene encodes CDR1 LNHDA and CDR2 SQIVND (reference sequence). The CDR3 spells CASSDQGALGYTF. CDR3 coding DNA: TGTGCCAGTAGTGATCAGGGGGCGCTTGGCTACACCTTC.

The V and J genes are TRBV5-1 and TRBJ2-7; D might be TRBD1 (5 bases). Germline lookup yields CDR1 SGHRS and CDR2 YFSETQ. Trimming shortened V by 4 bases and J by 5 bases, and 19 bases separated the two germline ends. The CDR3 runs 15 residues. CDR3 nucleotides: TGCGCCAGCAGCCCCTCGGCAGGGCTTAGGAACGAGCAGTACTTC. The encoded protein is CASSPSAGLRNEQYF.

J is TRBJ2-5 and V is TRBV10-3, with a weak D call TRBD1 (6 bases). This CDR3 spans 12 amino acids. The V end was cut by 4 bases, the J end by 4 bases, with 7 bases between. Germline V gene lookup returns CDR1 ENHRY and CDR2 SYGVKD. Here the CDR3 DNA reads TGTGCCATCAGTGGGGGGCGAGAGACCCAGTACTTC. It is translated as CAISGGRETQYF.